These 28 T cell receptor beta chains came from one sample sequenced in a study of blood T cell repertoires in COVID-19. Sequencing used immunoSEQ multiplex PCR; TCRdb keeps in-frame clones, though not all of them. The sample carries roughly 300,000 clones, 85% recorded once. The sample was PBMCs or T cells enriched from blood (not recorded which). The receptor set was obtained from a woman between 50 and 59 years old who had recovered from COVID-19.

In nucleotides, the CDR3 is TGCAGCGTTGAAGGGTTAACTCAAGCTAACTATGGCTACACCTTC. Protein: CSVEGLTQANYGYTF. The V call is TRBV29-1, the J call TRBJ1-2; D remains ambiguous. The V end was cut by 1 base, the J end by 0 bases, with 12 bases between. Per germline, CDR1 SQVTM and CDR2 ANQGSEA. The CDR3 contains 15 residues. Together with reference TRBV29-1 and TRBJ1-2, the CDR3 gives the full variable domain: SAVISQKPSRDICQRGTSLTIQCQVDSQVTMMFWYRQQPGQSLTLIATANQGSEATYESGFVIDKFPISRPNLTFSTLTVSNMSPEDSSIYLCSVEGLTQANYGYTFGSGTRLTVV.

This chain connects TRBV24-1 to TRBJ2-2; D might be TRBD1 (6 bases). The CDR3 runs to 16 residues. Trimming left V 3 bases short and J 0 bases short, with 10 bases between. Germline V gene sequence: CDR1 KGHDR, CDR2 SFDVKD. For the CDR3, the DNA is TGTGCCACCAGTGATGACAGGCTCGCGAACACCGGGGAGCTGTTTTTT. Its translation: CATSDDRLANTGELFF.

The rearrangement links TRBV18 to TRBJ1-3; the match to TRBD1 covers 7 bases. Germline loops: CDR1 KGHSH, CDR2 LQKENI. CDR3 length equals 16 residues. V lost 0 bases to trimming and J lost 2 bases; unmatched junction nucleotides: 4. This chain's CDR3 is CASSPPGTGAGNTIYF. In DNA form, the CDR3 reads TGTGCCAGCTCACCACCAGGCACAGGGGCTGGAAACACCATATATTTT.

The count of this clone is one. This chain uses TRBV2 with TRBJ2-7; tentative D call: TRBD1 (6 bases). CDR3 length: 13 residues. CDR1 and CDR2 from the germline V gene are SNHLY and FYNNEI. V was shortened by 7 bases and J by 5 bases, with 15 bases between the two germline ends. The CDR3 is CASNLIQGNEQYF. The CDR3 DNA sequence: TGTGCCAGCAATCTAATACAGGGTAACGAGCAGTACTTC. The full variable domain, its missing parts supplied by reference TRBV2 and TRBJ2-7, is EPEVTQTPSHQVTQMGQEVILRCVPISNHLYFYWYRQILGQKVEFLVSFYNNEISEKSEIFDDQFSVERPDGSNFTLKIRSTKLEDSAMYFCASNLIQGNEQYFGPGTRLTVT.

The chain carries TRBV28 and TRBJ2-2; TRBD1 matches 9 bases. Germline V gives CDR1 MDHEN, CDR2 SYDVKM. The junction had 10 bases not matched to a gene; V was cut back by 5 bases and J by 3 bases. This CDR3 comprises 17 residues. This CDR3 reads CASSSGTGTFYTGELFF. CDR3 sequence (DNA): TGTGCCAGCAGTAGCGGGACAGGGACTTTTTACACCGGGGAGCTGTTTTTT.

The chain employs TRBV10-3 and TRBJ2-1; D possibly corresponds to TRBD2 (5 bases). The CDR3 sequence is 14 residues long. Trimming shortened V by 7 bases and J by 5 bases, and 15 bases separated the two germline ends. Per germline, CDR1 ENHRY and CDR2 SYGVKD. The CDR3 sequence is CAIKRAAEDNEQFF. CDR3 DNA: TGTGCCATCAAGAGGGCAGCGGAAGACAATGAGCAGTTCTTC.

This chain uses TRBV28 with TRBJ1-2; TRBD1 agrees at 9 bases. The trim removed 5 bases at V and 5 bases at J, leaving 9 bases unmatched. The length of the CDR3 is 15 residues. The germline V gene has CDR1 MDHEN and CDR2 SYDVKM. Here the CDR3 reads CASSPPGGQGYGYTF. The DNA of the CDR3 is TGTGCCAGCAGTCCGCCCGGTGGACAGGGGTATGGCTACACCTTC.

The chain joins TRBV4-1 to TRBJ1-2; a possible D gene is TRBD1 (5 bases). Germline-derived CDR1 and CDR2 are MGHRA and YSYEKL. V was cut by 0 bases and J by 1 base, with 18 bases left in between. This CDR3 is 18 amino acids long. The CDR3 loop is CASSQDRLGTLNNYGYTF. The CDR3 DNA sequence: TGCGCCAGCAGCCAAGATCGTCTAGGGACTTTGAATAACTATGGCTACACCTTC.

In its sample, this clone was seen a few times. This chain connects TRBV19 to TRBJ1-2, with 10 bases that match TRBD1. J gave up 8 bases and V 0 bases, and 6 bases lay outside the gene matches. There are 15 residues in the CDR3. Germline lookup yields CDR1 LNHDA and CDR2 SQIVND (reference sequence). The CDR3 spells CASSIETGGVGGYTF. CDR3 nucleotides: TGTGCCAGTAGTATAGAGACAGGGGGCGTCGGAGGCTACACCTTC.

The chain links TRBV6-2 or TRBV6-3 to TRBJ2-7, with TRBD2 matching 13 bases. The CDR3 has 17 residues. Trimming took 5 bases from V and 1 from J; bases not matched to a gene: 8. CDR1 is MNHEY and CDR2 is SVGEGT in the germline V gene. CDR3 sequence (DNA): TGTGCCAGCAGTGGACTAGCGGGAGCGCATCTGTCCTACGAGCAGTACTTC. Amino acid sequence: CASSGLAGAHLSYEQYF.

V gene TRBV27 combines with J gene TRBJ1-5, with 7 bases that match TRBD1. The germline CDR1 and CDR2 sequences are MNHEY and SMNVEV (reference sequence). V lost 0 bases and J lost 3; bases outside the gene matches: 2. The CDR3 runs 15 residues. The CDR3 DNA sequence: TGTGCCAGCAGTTTATCGGGACAGATCAATCAGCCCCAGCATTTT. Translating it yields CASSLSGQINQPQHF.

V gene TRBV6-5 combines with J gene TRBJ2-2, with TRBD2 matching over 7 bases. The CDR3 contains 13 residues. Germline CDR1 reads MNHEY; CDR2 reads SVGAGI. The junction had 1 base not matched to a gene; V was cut back by 2 bases and J by 7 bases. The CDR3 reads CASSYPGGGELFF. Written as DNA, the CDR3 is TGTGCCAGCAGTTACCCGGGAGGCGGGGAGCTGTTTTTT.

The chain links TRBV29-1 to TRBJ2-7; 13 bases map to TRBD2. The trim removed 7 bases at V and 2 bases at J, leaving 11 bases unmatched. This CDR3 region has 16 residues. The germline gives CDR1 SQVTM, CDR2 ANQGSEA. The DNA for the CDR3 is TGCAGCGCCTACAAGGCGGGACTAGCGGGAACCTACGAGCAGTACTTC. Translation gives CSAYKAGLAGTYEQYF.

The genes are TRBV27 and TRBJ2-1, with D perhaps TRBD1 (5 bases). There are 14 residues in the CDR3. V gave up 5 bases and J gave up 2 bases, with 10 bases separating them. The V gene's germline CDR1 is MNHEY and CDR2 SMNVEV (reference sequence). The CDR3 loop is CASSGWTTYNEQFF. The CDR3 DNA is TGTGCCAGCAGTGGTTGGACAACCTACAATGAGCAGTTCTTC.

The J gene is TRBJ1-1, the V gene TRBV19, with TRBD1 as a possible D gene (5 bases). CDR1 and CDR2 (germline): LNHDA, SQIVND (reference sequence). V was shortened by 1 base and J by 0 bases, with 9 bases between the two germline ends. This CDR3 has 15 amino acids. CDR3 coding DNA: TGTGCCAGTAGTATAGGAAGGGGCTTGAACACTGAAGCTTTCTTT. Encoded protein: CASSIGRGLNTEAFF.

Turning to this clone: The sample has other DNA sequences that encode this CDR3 too. The CDR3 DNA reads as TGTGCCAGCAGCTTAGCACAGGACTCCTACGAGCAGTACTTC. Its translation: CASSLAQDSYEQYF. The chain joins TRBV7-2 to TRBJ2-7, with a weak D call TRBD1 (5 bases). Germline CDR1 SGHTA, CDR2 FQGNSA. Trimming took 0 bases from V and 0 from J, leaving 6 bases between them. The CDR3 runs 14 residues.

The J gene is TRBJ2-2, the V gene TRBV7-8; TRBD2 might be the D (7 bases). The CDR3 loop spans 17 amino acids. CDR1 and CDR2 (germline): SGHVS, FQNEAQ. V lost 1 base, J lost 5 bases, and 17 bases lay in between. The CDR3 sequence: CASSLERLGGPTGELFF. CDR3 nucleotides: TGTGCCAGCAGCTTAGAACGGCTGGGGGGGCCGACCGGGGAGCTGTTTTTT.

The chain employs TRBV29-1 and TRBJ2-7; 7 nucleotides align to TRBD2. Germline trimming cut 8 bases from V and 2 bases from J; bases unmatched to any gene: 6. This CDR3 is 12 amino acids long. Germline V gene sequence: CDR1 SQVTM, CDR2 ANQGSEA. As DNA, the CDR3 is TGCAGCCGGTCGGGGGGACCCTACGAGCAGTACTTC. Translation: CSRSGGPYEQYF.

V and J are TRBV7-8 and TRBJ2-3; D is undetermined. This CDR3 is 13 amino acids long. Germline assignment: CDR1 SGHVS and CDR2 FQNEAQ. V lost 3 bases to trimming and J lost 11 bases, with 15 bases between them. This chain's CDR3 is CASSFKLDKEQYF. The CDR3 DNA sequence: TGTGCCAGCAGCTTTAAGTTAGACAAGGAGCAGTATTTT. Full variable domain (missing parts from reference TRBV7-8 and TRBJ2-3): GAGVSQSPRYKVAKRGQDVALRCDPISGHVSLFWYQQALGQGPEFLTYFQNEAQLDKSGLPSDRFFAERPEGSVSTLKIQRTQQEDSAVYLCASSFKLDKEQYFGPGTRLTVL.

The V call is TRBV11-2, the J call TRBJ1-1; no firm D call. The ends were cut back, 1 base at V and 6 bases at J, with 12 bases in the middle. From germline, CDR1 is SGHAT and CDR2 FQNNGV. The CDR3 consists of 14 residues. This CDR3 is CASSLGLPGPEAFF. DNA for the CDR3: TGTGCCAGCAGCTTAGGACTCCCGGGTCCTGAAGCTTTCTTT.

The rearrangement joins TRBV7-2 to TRBJ2-7; 9 bases agree with TRBD2. CDR3 length: 15 residues. Germline values: CDR1 SGHTA, CDR2 FQGNSA. The V gene end was trimmed by 5 bases and the J gene end by 2 bases; junction bases not matched to a gene: 7. CDR3 sequence (DNA): TGTGCCAGCAGCCTCACTAGCGGGTTTACCTACGAGCAGTACTTC. Its translation: CASSLTSGFTYEQYF.

The J gene is TRBJ2-7, the V gene TRBV19, with TRBD1 matching over 11 bases. Trimming removed 6 bases from V and 5 bases from J; junction bases left unmatched: 9. The CDR3 length is 15 residues. CDR1 and CDR2 (germline): LNHDA, SQIVND (reference sequence). In DNA, the CDR3 is TGTGCCAGTAGATCTGTCGGACAGGGGGCCAACGAGCAGTACTTC. It is translated as CASRSVGQGANEQYF.

The chain has TRBV5-4 and TRBJ2-5, with D perhaps TRBD2 (6 bases). The CDR3 sequence is 14 residues long. The ends were cut back, 2 bases at V and 1 base at J, with 9 bases in the middle. CDR1 and CDR2 (germline): SGHNT, YYREEE (reference sequence). Written as DNA, the CDR3 is TGTGCCAGCAGCTTTCTAGCGTCCCAAGAGACCCAGTACTTC. Amino acid sequence: CASSFLASQETQYF.

The rearrangement uses TRBV24-1 and TRBJ1-4; weak D call: TRBD1 (5 bases). In germline, CDR1 is KGHDR, CDR2 SFDVKD. Trimming left V 5 bases short and J 8 bases short, with 5 bases between. This CDR3 region has 11 residues. DNA of the CDR3: TGTGCCACCAGTGGACAGGAAAAACTGTTTTTT. Its translation is CATSGQEKLFF.

This chain's CDR3 is CASSSSGGHTEAFF. In DNA, the CDR3 is TGTGCCAGCAGCTCCTCAGGGGGACACACTGAAGCTTTCTTT. The chain is built from TRBV7-9 and TRBJ1-1; TRBD1 aligns across 7 bases. Germline lookup yields CDR1 SEHNR and CDR2 FQNEAQ (reference sequence). The CDR3 length is 14 residues. Germline trimming cut 4 bases from V and 3 bases from J; bases unmatched to any gene: 5.

In its sample, this clone was seen once. This rearrangement joins TRBV28 to TRBJ2-7; the D gene is possibly TRBD1 (5 bases). The CDR3 extends over 14 amino acids. Germline V gene sequence: CDR1 MDHEN, CDR2 SYDVKM. V was cut by 2 bases and J by 0 bases, with 8 bases left in between. The CDR3 DNA follows: TGTGCCAGCAGTTTAGTGACAGCCTCCTACGAGCAGTACTTC. This sequence encodes CASSLVTASYEQYF.

The V gene is TRBV20-1, the J gene TRBJ1-2, with D possibly being TRBD1 (5 bases). The CDR3 contains 11 residues. Germline assignment: CDR1 DFQATT and CDR2 SNEGSKA (reference sequence). Trimming took off 6 bases at V and 5 bases at J, with 10 bases between the two ends. CDR3 sequence (DNA): TGCAGTGCCTCAAGGGGTTATGGCTACACCTTC. This encodes CSASRGYGYTF.

This sequence joins TRBV3-1 (or the pseudogene TRBV3-2) and TRBJ2-5; D is unresolved. Germline V lookup: CDR1 LGHDT, CDR2 YNNKEL (reference sequence). Trimming shortened V by 0 bases and J by 2 bases, and 10 bases separated the two germline ends. This CDR3 region has 15 residues. The CDR3: CASSQDLAVQETQYF. DNA of the CDR3: TGTGCCAGCAGCCAAGATTTGGCGGTACAAGAGACCCAGTACTTC.